The present T cell receptor (beta chain) was sequenced within a study of blood T cell repertoires in COVID-19. Background on the study: The United States, Italy and Spain supplied acute and convalescent COVID-19 samples.

The CDR3 totals 17 residues. Germline-derived CDR1 and CDR2 are LNHDA and SQIVND (reference sequence). V was pared by 3 bases and J by 2 bases, with 17 bases between. Per the study methods: Reference gene primer amplification in the assay estimated nucleated cell counts. The assay was immunoSEQ multiplex PCR, and TCRdb's table has in-frame clones only and misses some. The V and J calls and clone size are taken from that table; D and trimming were inferred from the DNA. The sample yields 200,000 to 300,000 clones, roughly 82% seen once. Followed over time, Seattle patients had been enrolled while infection was active.

V and J are TRBV19 and TRBJ1-5; weak D call: TRBD1 (5 bases). The TCR was taken from a woman aged 80 or older with COVID-19, enrolled during active disease. Material for sequencing was peripheral blood. The CDR3 reads CASSIQGMRFGNQPQHF. The CDR3 DNA reads TGTGCCAGTAGTATCCAGGGTATGAGGTTCGGCAATCAGCCCCAGCATTTT.